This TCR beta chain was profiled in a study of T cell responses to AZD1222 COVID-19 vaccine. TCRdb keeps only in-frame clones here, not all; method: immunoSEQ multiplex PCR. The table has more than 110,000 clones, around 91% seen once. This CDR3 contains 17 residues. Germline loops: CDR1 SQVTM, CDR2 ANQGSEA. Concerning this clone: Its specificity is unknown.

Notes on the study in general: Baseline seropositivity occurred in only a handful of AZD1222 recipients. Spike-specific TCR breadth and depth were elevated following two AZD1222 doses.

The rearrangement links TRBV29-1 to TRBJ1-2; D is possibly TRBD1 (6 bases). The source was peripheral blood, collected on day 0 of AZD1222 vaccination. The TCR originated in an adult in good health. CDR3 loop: CSAAPALADRRNYGYTF. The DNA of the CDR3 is TGCAGTGCGGCCCCCGCCCTAGCGGACAGAAGAAACTATGGCTACACCTTC.